This T cell receptor beta chain was found in a study of T cells in Graves' hyperthyroidism and ophthalmopathy. Whole-study results and caveats: Separating ophthalmopathy from stable hyperthyroidism was achieved by a 13 V-J model.

Regions amplified from RNA transcripts were the TCR beta CDR3 regions. The TCR CDR3 first-round RT-PCR relied on the HTBI primer set. TCRdb reprocessed the multiplex PCR reads with MiXCR, giving one entry per CDR3 protein. This sample has approximately 500,000 distinct CDR3 sequences, with under 60% found just once. Recently diagnosed hyperthyroidism of less than 2 months' duration affected patients aged 18 to 65. This clonotype showed up many times. Its specificity is unknown. This TCR was recovered from a woman aged 18 to 35 with Graves' hyperthyroidism. Sequenced: peripheral blood or thyroid tissue (not recorded which).

Here the CDR3 DNA reads TGTGCCAGCAGTAAGGACTTCTCCTACGAGCAGTACTTC. It codes for CASSKDFSYEQYF. The V call is TRBV12-3 or TRBV12-4, the J call TRBJ2-7; the D gene is possibly TRBD2 (5 bases). CDR3 size: 13 residues. The germline V and J ends were trimmed by 5 bases and 0 bases, with 8 bases remaining between them.